A selection of T cell receptor beta chains follows, all from one sample in a study of control samples from healthy donors and cancer patients. TCRdb keeps only in-frame clones here, not all; method: immunoSEQ multiplex PCR. The profile shows 100,000 to 150,000 clones, about nine tenths of them singletons. The sequenced sample consisted of blood. Source of these receptors: a man aged 40-55 years in good health. CDR3s include the opening cysteine and the closing phenylalanine or tryptophan. The D gene is left open where the match is weak. Rows give clone size only sometimes, using once, few, many, or a class for an expanded clone.

>TRBJ1-2|NA|NA|TRBV5-6
CASSLVSVGYTF
TGTGCCAGCAGCTTGGTCTCTGTTGGCTACACCTTC
>TRBJ2-3|TRBD2|NA|TRBV24-1
CATSDYSGGSTDTQYF
TGTGCCACCAGTGATTATAGCGGGGGGAGCACAGATACGCAGTATTTT
>TRBJ1-5|TRBD1|NA|TRBV18
CASSPGQGSAQPQHF
TGTGCCAGCTCACCGGGACAGGGTTCGGCTCAGCCCCAGCATTTT
>TRBJ2-2|NA|NA|TRBV27
CASSLTGVGELFF
TGTGCCAGCAGTTTGACAGGTGTCGGGGAGCTGTTTTTT
>TRBJ1-1|TRBD1|NA|TRBV11-3
CASSAGGRWDTEAFF
TGTGCCAGCAGCGCAGGGGGACGGTGGGACACTGAAGCTTTCTTT
>TRBJ1-3|NA|few|TRBV19
CASRRPGGSGNTIYF
TGTGCCAGTAGACGGCCGGGGGGCTCGGGAAACACCATATATTTT
>TRBJ2-3|TRBD2|NA|TRBV7-6
CASSPIAGSTDTQYF
TGTGCCAGCAGCCCGATAGCGGGAAGCACAGATACGCAGTATTTT
>TRBJ1-2|NA|NA|TRBV5-1
CASSLAQGQYYGYTF
TGCGCCAGCAGCTTGGCCCAGGGCCAATACTATGGCTACACCTTC
>TRBJ1-3|NA|NA|TRBV7-9
CASSLTGAGNTIYF
TGTGCCAGCAGCTTAACTGGGGCTGGAAACACCATATATTTT
>TRBJ2-7|NA|NA|TRBV11-3
CASSLRQASYEQYF
TGTGCCAGCAGCTTGAGACAGGCCTCTTACGAGCAGTACTTC
>TRBJ1-2|TRBD1|NA|TRBV6-5
CASRDDRGLGGYTF
TGTGCCAGCAGAGATGACAGGGGTTTGGGTGGCTACACCTTC
>TRBJ2-2|NA|once|TRBV7-9
CASSFPRARVGELFF
TGTGCCAGCAGCTTTCCTCGGGCTAGGGTCGGGGAGCTGTTTTTT
>TRBJ1-2|TRBD1|NA|TRBV5-1
CASSLDQGGYGYTF
TGCGCCAGCAGCTTAGACCAGGGGGGCTATGGCTACACCTTC
>TRBJ1-3|NA|NA|TRBV12-3/TRBV12-4
CASSLGDTIYF
TGTGCCAGCAGTTTAGGGGACACCATATATTTT
>TRBJ2-7|NA|NA|TRBV7-2
CASSPPQGDIYEQYF
TGTGCCAGCAGCCCCCCCCAGGGAGATATCTACGAGCAGTACTTC
>TRBJ2-2|NA|NA|TRBV9
CASSPRSTASGELFF
TGTGCCAGCAGCCCACGCTCGACTGCTAGCGGGGAGCTGTTTTTT
>TRBJ2-5|TRBD1|NA|TRBV6-5
CASSYYRGETQYF
TGTGCCAGCAGTTACTACAGGGGTGAGACCCAGTACTTC
>TRBJ2-7|TRBD1|NA|TRBV27
CASSLQLTGGTPYEQYF
TGTGCCAGCAGTTTACAACTCACAGGGGGTACCCCCTACGAGCAGTACTTC
>TRBJ2-3|NA|NA|TRBV6-4
CASSDYPGVSTDTQYF
TGTGCCAGCAGTGACTATCCGGGGGTTAGCACAGATACGCAGTATTTT
>TRBJ2-3|NA|NA|TRBV24-1
CATSDLRTGASTDTQYF
TGTGCCACCAGTGATTTGAGAACAGGTGCTAGCACAGATACGCAGTATTTT
>TRBJ1-1|NA|once|TRBV3-1/TRBV3-2
CASSQLPGRYEAFF
TGTGCCAGCAGCCAATTACCAGGGCGGTACGAAGCTTTCTTT
>TRBJ1-4|TRBD1|NA|TRBV29-1
CSVPSQGGREKLFF
TGCAGCGTCCCCTCACAGGGGGGGCGCGAAAAACTGTTTTTT
>TRBJ1-1|NA|NA|TRBV3-1/TRBV3-2
CASSRPGGSTEAFF
TGTGCCAGCAGCCGACCCGGGGGAAGCACTGAAGCTTTCTTT